This TCR beta chain was captured in a study of graft-versus-host responses after intestinal transplantation. Study findings and constraints: Maximum circulating GvH clone levels tracked with early post-transplant HvG decreases. The authors found GvH clones in recipient marrow, some appearing first in ileum or blood.

The CDR3 spans 14 residues. Trimming stripped 0 bases from V and 1 base from J, with 7 bases between. The V gene's germline CDR1 is SGDLS and CDR2 YYNGEE. CFSE-labeled responder cells (roughly 200,000) were plated with roughly 200,000 irradiated, violet-dye-labeled stimulator cells. Only in-frame clones appear in the TCRdb table, and some are missing; sequencing was by immunoSEQ multiplex PCR. The top ten clones hold about 2% of a sample with 15,000 to 20,000 clones, roughly 36% of them seen once. This material consisted of alloreactive CD4+ T cells from a mixed lymphocyte reaction culture, taken before transplantation. The subset denotes: CFSE-low proliferating T cells sorted from approximately six-day pre-transplant mixed lymphocyte reaction (GvH or HvG direction). This chain joins TRBV9 and TRBJ1-1; D unclear. The TCR sequence derives from a human patient who was an organ donor for intestinal transplantation. CDR3 bases: TGTGCCAGCAGCGTAGGACCGCAGAACACTGAAGCTTTCTTT. Encoded protein: CASSVGPQNTEAFF.